Below are 32 T cell receptor beta chains sequenced from a single sample in a study of vaccination and CD4 T cells after COVID-19 (dated by TCRdb to between 2021 and 2023). The treatment or condition label for this specimen denotes: roughly ten-day PBMC culture with coronavirus spike peptide pools or control peptides (ViraFEST assay). Their antigens remain unidentified. Library construction relied on PCR. Instrument used: Illumina iSeq 100. At the Johns Hopkins FTIC core, DNA from the cultured CD4+ T cells underwent TCR sequencing with the Oncomine TCR Beta short-read assay. TCRdb's own reprocessing of the public reads used fastp at Q25 and MiXCR and kept productive beta chains. Identical CDR3 proteins give one entry, which carries the most common genes and DNA. The sample table lists approximately 25,000 distinct CDR3 sequences, approximately 56% of them with a count of one. The ten largest clones take up 6.5% to 10% of the sample.

The sample was CD4+ T cells from blood, cultured in vitro. The source is a human donor who had recovered from COVID-19.

This clonotype was seen only once. This chain connects TRBV7-3 to TRBJ1-1; D is undetermined. V dropped 5 bases and J dropped 1 base, with 8 bases sitting between them. Looked up from germline, CDR1 is SGHTA and CDR2 is FQGTGA. This CDR3 region has 13 residues. The CDR3 loop reads CASSNTANTEAFF. CDR3 coding DNA: TGTGCCAGCAGCAATACGGCGAACACTGAAGCTTTCTTT. Drawing the rest from reference TRBV7-3 and TRBJ1-1, the complete variable domain is GAGVSQTPSNKVTEKGKYVELRCDPISGHTALYWYRQSLGQGPEFLIYFQGTGAADDSGLPNDRFFAVRPEGSVSTLKIQRTERGDSAVYLCASSNTANTEAFFGQGTRLTVV.

The rearrangement uses TRBV28 and TRBJ1-4; D may be TRBD1 (5 bases). The CDR3 covers 13 residues. Germline-derived CDR1 and CDR2 are MDHEN and SYDVKM. Trimming shortened V by 7 bases and J by 4 bases, and 10 bases separated the two germline ends. The CDR3 bases are TGTGCCAGCATTGCGGGGGGTAATGAAAAACTGTTTTTT. Protein sequence: CASIAGGNEKLFF.

This chain connects TRBV18 to TRBJ1-2, with D unresolved. CDR3 size: 14 residues. CDR1 KGHSH and CDR2 LQKENI come from the germline V gene. The V end was cut by 4 bases, the J end by 6 bases, with 15 bases between. The CDR3 nucleotides are TGTGCCAGCTCACGACGGGGAGAGAAGGATGGCTACACCTTC. Translated, it gives CASSRRGEKDGYTF.

V usage is TRBV28 and J usage is TRBJ1-2; TRBD1 might be the D (5 bases). V was clipped by 3 bases and J by 3 bases, with 8 bases between them. The germline CDR1 and CDR2 sequences are MDHEN and SYDVKM. The CDR3 covers 13 residues. Here the CDR3 reads CASSFGGDYGYTF. The CDR3 DNA reads as TGTGCCAGCAGTTTTGGGGGGGACTATGGCTACACCTTC.

This clonotype has just a few counts. V usage is TRBV15 and J usage is TRBJ2-3; maybe TRBD1 (5 bases). The CDR3 spans 13 residues. Germline V gene sequence: CDR1 LNHNV, CDR2 YYDKDF (reference sequence). V shed 0 bases and J shed 6 bases, with 7 bases lying between them. The chain's CDR3 is CATSRDRVDTQYF. CDR3 DNA: TGTGCCACCAGCAGAGACAGGGTGGATACGCAGTATTTT.

The chain joins TRBV15 to TRBJ1-3; 7 nucleotides match TRBD1. The CDR3 loop spans 18 amino acids. Per the germline V gene, CDR1 is LNHNV and CDR2 is YYDKDF (reference sequence). Germline trimming cut 2 bases from V and 1 base from J; bases unmatched to any gene: 11. The chain's CDR3 is CATSRRNRGLRSGNTIYF. The CDR3 DNA reads TGTGCCACCAGCAGAAGGAACAGGGGTTTAAGGTCTGGAAACACCATATATTTT. Full variable domain (missing parts from reference TRBV15 and TRBJ1-3): DAMVIQNPRYQVTQFGKPVTLSCSQTLNHNVMYWYQQKSSQAPKLLFHYYDKDFNNEADTPDNFQSRRPNTSFCFLDIRSPGLGDTAMYLCATSRRNRGLRSGNTIYFGEGSWLTVV.

This clonotype has just a few counts. The CDR3 here is CASSLAQGRGGYTF. DNA for the CDR3: TGTGCCAGCAGCTTAGCCCAGGGGAGAGGTGGCTACACCTTC. This chain uses TRBV11-2 with TRBJ1-2, with TRBD1 as a possible D gene (6 bases). V lost 1 base and J 7 bases, leaving 13 bases between the germline ends. The germline CDR1 and CDR2 sequences are SGHAT and FQNNGV. This CDR3 spans 14 amino acids.

The chain has TRBV7-2 and TRBJ1-2; the D gene is possibly TRBD1 (6 bases). The germline gives CDR1 SGHTA, CDR2 FQGNSA. Between the trimmed V and J ends, which lost 5 bases and 3 bases, there was a span of 13 bases. CDR3 length equals 14 residues. CDR3 sequence: CASSHGGADYGYTF. The DNA of the CDR3 is TGTGCCAGCAGCCATGGGGGCGCGGACTATGGCTACACCTTC.

V usage is TRBV28 and J usage is TRBJ1-2; 7 bases are a match to TRBD1. Germline V gene data show CDR1 as MDHEN and CDR2 as SYDVKM. The length of the CDR3 is 15 residues. The V and J ends lost 5 bases and 8 bases, in that order; junction bases with no gene match: 14. The CDR3 is CASSPRQGPIGGYTF. CDR3 coding DNA: TGTGCCAGCAGTCCGCGACAGGGCCCCATCGGGGGCTACACCTTC.

The chain employs TRBV10-2 and TRBJ1-1, with no clear D. V lost 2 bases, J lost 7 bases, and 11 bases lay in between. The germline gives CDR1 WSHSY, CDR2 SAAADI. CDR3 length equals 13 residues. Here the CDR3 DNA reads TGCGCCAGCAGTGAGGCCTCCCGGGATGAAGCTTTCTTT. Its protein product is CASSEASRDEAFF.

The chain is built from TRBV19 and TRBJ2-6; 9 bases are shared with TRBD2. The junction had 4 bases not matched to a gene; V was cut back by 4 bases and J by 0 bases. This CDR3 contains 17 residues. Germline V gene sequence: CDR1 LNHDA, CDR2 SQIVND (reference sequence). DNA of the CDR3: TGTGCCAGTAGTAGTCTAGCGGGGCGCTCTGGGGCCAACGTCCTGACTTTC. Translated, it gives CASSSLAGRSGANVLTF.

This clonotype was recorded a few times. The V gene is TRBV20-1, the J gene TRBJ1-5, with D perhaps TRBD1 (5 bases). The ends were cut back, 1 base at V and 7 bases at J, with 17 bases in the middle. CDR1 DFQATT and CDR2 SNEGSKA come from the germline V gene (reference sequence). The CDR3 is 15 residues long. The CDR3 loop reads CSARGGGPREQPQHF. CDR3 in DNA: TGCAGTGCTAGAGGAGGCGGGCCCAGGGAACAGCCCCAGCATTTT.

The rearrangement links TRBV2 to TRBJ2-2, with a tentative D call TRBD2 (5 bases). The CDR3 totals 15 residues. V gave up 2 bases and J gave up 4 bases, with 11 bases separating them. The germline V gene has CDR1 SNHLY and CDR2 FYNNEI. CDR3 loop: CASSETRQSTGELFF. The CDR3 DNA reads as TGTGCCAGCAGTGAAACTAGGCAGAGCACCGGGGAGCTGTTTTTT. The full variable domain, its missing parts supplied by reference TRBV2 and TRBJ2-2, is EPEVTQTPSHQVTQMGQEVILRCVPISNHLYFYWYRQILGQKVEFLVSFYNNEISEKSEIFDDQFSVERPDGSNFTLKIRSTKLEDSAMYFCASSETRQSTGELFFGEGSRLTVL.

This clonotype was counted between two and nine times. The chain couples TRBV20-1 to TRBJ1-5; unclear D gene. This CDR3 is built from 14 residues. Germline V lookup: CDR1 DFQATT, CDR2 SNEGSKA (reference sequence). V was trimmed by 3 bases and J by 7 bases, leaving 16 bases between them. CDR3: CSASLLGVGQPQHF. In DNA, the CDR3 is TGCAGTGCTAGTTTGTTGGGTGTTGGACAGCCCCAGCATTTT.

V usage is TRBV29-1 and J usage is TRBJ2-1, with 7 bases that match TRBD2. V shed 4 bases and J 4 bases; nucleotides not matched to a gene: 10. The germline V gene has CDR1 SQVTM and CDR2 ANQGSEA. CDR3 length equals 15 residues. The CDR3 region is CSVGGARGSYNEQFF. The CDR3 DNA reads TGCAGCGTTGGGGGCGCGCGGGGGTCTTACAATGAGCAGTTCTTC.

The chain recombines TRBV24-1 with TRBJ2-7; 7 nucleotides line up with TRBD1. J was trimmed by 2 bases and V by 9 bases; bases with no gene match: 6. The CDR3 consists of 13 residues. Looked up from germline, CDR1 is KGHDR and CDR2 is SFDVKD. CDR3 nucleotide sequence: TGTGCCACCCAGGCAGGGGGTGCCTACGAGCAGTACTTC. It specifies CATQAGGAYEQYF.

This sequence joins TRBV24-1 and TRBJ1-2; no reliable D call. The CDR3 is made up of 13 amino acids. V lost 4 bases to trimming and J lost 4 bases, with 9 bases between them. The germline V gene has CDR1 KGHDR and CDR2 SFDVKD. CDR3 in amino acids: CATSEYPGYGYTF. The DNA for the CDR3 is TGTGCCACCAGTGAATACCCTGGCTATGGCTACACCTTC.

This rearrangement joins TRBV20-1 to TRBJ2-7; TRBD2 agrees at 12 bases. Losses at the gene ends were 6 bases for V and 2 bases for J; bases not matched to a gene: 8. Per the germline V gene, CDR1 is DFQATT and CDR2 is SNEGSKA (reference sequence). The CDR3 runs to 15 residues. CDR3: CSAIGGLAGTYEQYF. As DNA, the CDR3 is TGCAGTGCCATCGGGGGACTAGCGGGCACCTACGAGCAGTACTTC.

Here the CDR3 DNA reads TGTGCCATCAGTGACGGATATGGCTACACCTTC. Its translation is CAISDGYGYTF. The V call is TRBV10-3, the J call TRBJ1-2, with no clear D. Germline lookup yields CDR1 ENHRY and CDR2 SYGVKD. The CDR3 length is 11 residues. The V end was cut by 3 bases, the J end by 5 bases, with 4 bases between.

The CDR3 loop reads CASSLEGERPQHF. The CDR3, as DNA: TGTGCCAGCAGCTTAGAGGGGGAGCGGCCCCAGCATTTT. The chain links TRBV7-2 to TRBJ1-5; TRBD1 is a possible D gene (6 bases). CDR1 is SGHTA, CDR2 FQGNSA, per germline. The CDR3 is 13 residues long. Trimming removed 1 base at V and 9 bases at J, with 10 bases between. The full variable domain, its missing parts supplied by reference TRBV7-2 and TRBJ1-5, is GAGVSQSPSNKVTEKGKDVELRCDPISGHTALYWYRQSLGQGLEFLIYFQGNSAPDKSGLPSDRFSAERTGGSVSTLTIQRTQQEDSAVYLCASSLEGERPQHFGDGTRLSIL.

The table lists this clonotype with a count of one. This rearrangement joins TRBV27 to TRBJ2-3, with 10 bases fitting TRBD1. Trimming took 6 bases from V and 4 from J; bases not matched to a gene: 7. Germline CDR1 reads MNHEY; CDR2 reads SMNVEV (reference sequence). This CDR3 has 15 residues. The CDR3 DNA reads TGTGCCAGCAGCCGACAGGGGGCGTACTCAGATACGCAGTATTTT. Its protein is CASSRQGAYSDTQYF.

This clonotype was counted between two and nine times. V is TRBV27 and J is TRBJ1-1, with 8 bases matching TRBD1. Trimming removed 6 bases from V and 0 bases from J; junction bases left unmatched: 9. Germline CDR1 MNHEY, CDR2 SMNVEV (reference sequence). The CDR3 runs 16 residues. DNA of the CDR3: TGTGCCAGCAGGGCCAGACAGGGGCGCATGAACACTGAAGCTTTCTTT. Amino acids: CASRARQGRMNTEAFF.

The chain is built from TRBV6-2 or TRBV6-3 and TRBJ1-1, with D tentatively TRBD1 (5 bases). CDR1 and CDR2 from the germline V gene are MNHEY and SVGEGT. V was cut by 2 bases and J by 1 base, with 11 bases left in between. The CDR3 runs 15 residues. The CDR3, as DNA: TGTGCCAGCAGTTACGGGGGGATAGGGAACACTGAAGCTTTCTTT. Protein product: CASSYGGIGNTEAFF.

This clonotype was found a few times. The CDR3 here is CASSYTAGGWGYTF. CDR3 coding DNA: TGTGCCAGCAGTTACACAGCAGGGGGCTGGGGCTACACCTTC. The rearrangement links TRBV6-5 to TRBJ1-2; 8 positions match TRBD1. Germline assignment: CDR1 MNHEY and CDR2 SVGAGI. The junction had 7 bases not matched to a gene; V was cut back by 2 bases and J by 8 bases. This CDR3 has 14 residues.

Here the CDR3 reads CAMGVGGGNTEAFF. The CDR3 DNA is TGTGCCATGGGGGTCGGCGGTGGGAACACTGAAGCTTTCTTT. V and J are TRBV5-4 and TRBJ1-1; maybe TRBD1 (5 bases). This CDR3 spans 14 amino acids. CDR1 and CDR2 from the germline V gene are SGHNT and YYREEE (reference sequence). Trimming left V 9 bases short and J 1 base short, with 16 bases between.

The chain employs TRBV28 and TRBJ1-5, with a weak D call TRBD1 (6 bases). Germline lookup yields CDR1 MDHEN and CDR2 SYDVKM. The CDR3 sequence is 15 residues long. The germline V and J ends were trimmed by 6 bases and 2 bases, with 14 bases remaining between them. The CDR3 region is CASRTPGAGNQPQHF. CDR3 in DNA: TGTGCCAGCAGAACCCCGGGGGCCGGCAATCAGCCCCAGCATTTT.

This clonotype was observed a single time. CDR3 DNA: TGTGCCAGCAGTTTATCTAGACTAGCGGCTAACAATGAGCAGTTCTTC. Encoded protein: CASSLSRLAANNEQFF. The chain uses TRBV27 and TRBJ2-1, with TRBD2 matching 9 bases. CDR3 size: 16 residues. The junction had 5 bases not matched to a gene; V was cut back by 0 bases and J by 5 bases. From germline, CDR1 is MNHEY and CDR2 SMNVEV (reference sequence).

This clonotype is labeled medium-sized. The J gene is TRBJ2-2, the V gene TRBV7-3, with 14 bases aligning to TRBD2. The V gene's germline CDR1 is SGHTA and CDR2 FQGTGA. Trimming removed 5 bases from V and 5 bases from J; junction bases left unmatched: 4. There are 16 residues in the CDR3. In DNA form, the CDR3 reads TGTGCCAGCAGCCCCAGGACTAGCGGGAGGACCGGGGAGCTGTTTTTT. It encodes CASSPRTSGRTGELFF.

This clonotype has more than one count but fewer than ten. This chain uses TRBV10-3 with TRBJ1-1; 7 nucleotides agree with TRBD1. Germline lookup yields CDR1 ENHRY and CDR2 SYGVKD. Unmatched junction bases numbered 11, after V lost 6 bases and J lost 4 bases. The CDR3 has 15 amino acids. Here the CDR3 reads CAIRGDSLGGTEAFF. The DNA of the CDR3 is TGTGCCATCAGGGGGGACAGCCTTGGTGGCACTGAAGCTTTCTTT.

A few counts support this clonotype. The chain employs TRBV12-3 or TRBV12-4 and TRBJ2-5; D not resolved. CDR3 size: 14 residues. Between the trimmed V and J ends, which lost 1 base and 5 bases, there was a span of 11 bases. The CDR3 loop reads CASSLGRRGETQYF. CDR3 nucleotides: TGTGCCAGCAGTTTAGGGCGGCGTGGGGAGACCCAGTACTTC.

V and J are TRBV6-1 and TRBJ1-5, with D possibly TRBD1 on 6 matching bases. Trimming took 2 bases from V and 2 from J, leaving 10 bases between them. CDR1 and CDR2 (germline): MNHNS, SASEGT. The CDR3 extends over 15 amino acids. The CDR3 here is CASSEQQGGNQPQHF. CDR3 DNA: TGTGCCAGCAGTGAACAACAGGGTGGCAATCAGCCCCAGCATTTT.

This chain joins TRBV7-9 and TRBJ1-1; D is uncertain. Germline CDR1 and CDR2: SEHNR and FQNEAQ (reference sequence). V was cut by 8 bases and J by 8 bases, with 9 bases left in between. The CDR3 sequence is 10 residues long. CDR3 protein: CASQSGEAFF. The DNA of the CDR3 is TGTGCCAGCCAAAGCGGGGAAGCTTTCTTT.